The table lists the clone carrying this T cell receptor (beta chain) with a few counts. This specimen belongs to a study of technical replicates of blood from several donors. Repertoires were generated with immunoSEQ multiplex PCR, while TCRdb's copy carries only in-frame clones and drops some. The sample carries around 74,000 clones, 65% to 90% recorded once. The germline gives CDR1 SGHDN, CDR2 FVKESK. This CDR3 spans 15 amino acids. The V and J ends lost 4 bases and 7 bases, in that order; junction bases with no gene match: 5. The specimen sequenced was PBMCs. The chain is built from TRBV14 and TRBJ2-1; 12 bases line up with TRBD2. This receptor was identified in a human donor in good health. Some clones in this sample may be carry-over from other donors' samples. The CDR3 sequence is CASSPWTSGKNEQFF. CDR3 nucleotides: TGTGCCAGCAGCCCCTGGACTAGCGGGAAGAATGAGCAGTTCTTC. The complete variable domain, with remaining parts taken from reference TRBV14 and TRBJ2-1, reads EAGVTQFPSHSVIEKGQTVTLRCDPISGHDNLYWYRRVMGKEIKFLLHFVKESKQDESGMPNNRFLAERTGGTYSTLKVQPAELEDSGVYFCASSPWTSGKNEQFFGPGTRLTVL.